Following are 10 T cell receptor beta chains from one sample sequenced in a study of shared clonotypes between healthy human individuals. Sequenced by immunoSEQ multiplex PCR; TCRdb stores in-frame clones only, minus some. The repertoire has 950,000 to 1,100,000 clones, about 74% of them found once; the top ten carry nearly 1.5%. Sequencing used memory CD4+ T cells sorted from blood. Subset here: CD45RA-negative fraction. These receptor sequences come from a man aged 18 to 30 in good health.

The chain couples TRBV7-2 to TRBJ2-7; D ambiguous. The V end was cut by 2 bases, the J end by 8 bases, with 13 bases between. Germline assignment: CDR1 SGHTA and CDR2 FQGNSA. This CDR3 has 13 amino acids. The CDR3 is CASSLTRLTKQYF. For the CDR3, the DNA is TGTGCCAGCAGCTTAACGCGTCTAACCAAGCAGTACTTC.

The gene calls are TRBV30 and TRBJ2-5; TRBD2 agrees at 7 bases. The CDR3 loop spans 15 amino acids. The germline V gene encodes CDR1 GTSNPN and CDR2 SVGIG (reference sequence). The V segment lost 4 bases and the J segment 4 bases; nucleotides outside the gene matches: 12. This chain's CDR3 is CAWTHRGVSRETQYF. The CDR3 nucleotides are TGTGCCTGGACTCACCGGGGGGTATCCAGAGAGACCCAGTACTTC.

This chain connects TRBV27 to TRBJ2-5, with D tentatively TRBD2 (5 bases). Germline V CDR1 and CDR2: MNHEY, SMNVEV (reference sequence). Deletions cut 3 bases from V and 2 bases from J, with 10 bases between. The CDR3 contains 14 residues. CDR3 sequence (DNA): TGTGCCAGCAGTTTCAAACGGGGTCAAGAGACCCAGTACTTC. Its protein is CASSFKRGQETQYF.

The genes are TRBV10-3 and TRBJ2-5, with D tentatively TRBD1 or TRBD2 (5 bases each). Trimming pared 6 bases from V and 2 bases from J, leaving 13 bases between. The length of the CDR3 is 14 residues. Germline assignment: CDR1 ENHRY and CDR2 SYGVKD. The CDR3 here is CAIRSEGRQETQYF. CDR3 DNA: TGTGCCATCAGATCCGAGGGACGGCAAGAGACCCAGTACTTC.

This clone showed up just a few times. The chain is built from TRBV5-1 and TRBJ1-4, with TRBD1 as a possible D gene (6 bases). V was cut by 2 bases and J by 3 bases, with 8 bases left in between. The germline V gene encodes CDR1 SGHRS and CDR2 YFSETQ. The CDR3 loop spans 14 amino acids. The CDR3 region is CASSFEGANEKLFF. CDR3 DNA: TGCGCCAGCAGCTTCGAGGGGGCTAATGAAAAACTGTTTTTT.

In regard to this clone: Other DNA sequences from this sample encode an identical CDR3 as well. This chain joins TRBV5-1 and TRBJ1-4; 9 bases match TRBD1. This CDR3 region has 13 residues. CDR1 is SGHRS, CDR2 YFSETQ, per germline. Losses at the gene ends were 4 bases for V and 8 bases for J; bases not matched to a gene: 3. CDR3 sequence: CASSPGQGEKLFF. The DNA for the CDR3 is TGCGCCAGCAGCCCTGGACAGGGGGAAAAACTGTTTTTT.

The chain carries TRBV11-2 and TRBJ1-1; TRBD1 might be the D (5 bases). CDR3 length equals 15 residues. Germline V gene sequence: CDR1 SGHAT, CDR2 FQNNGV. Trimming removed 5 bases from V and 7 bases from J, with 20 bases in between. The CDR3 region is CASSELLLTGFEAFF. In DNA form, the CDR3 reads TGTGCCAGCAGCGAACTTCTTCTAACAGGCTTTGAAGCTTTCTTT.

The CDR3 DNA reads TGTGCCGTCCGGGACAGGGGGCGCGGGCAGTTCTTC. This encodes CAVRDRGRGQFF. The chain recombines TRBV27 with TRBJ2-1; 12 nucleotides match TRBD1. The CDR3 has 12 amino acids. Germline CDR1 and CDR2: MNHEY and SMNVEV (reference sequence). J gave up 12 bases and V 11 bases, and 8 bases lay outside the gene matches.

Turning to this clone: At the DNA level, this CDR3 is encoded by other sequences in the same sample as well. The chain is built from TRBV29-1 and TRBJ1-3; D gene uncertain. This CDR3 has 11 amino acids. Germline V gene data show CDR1 as SQVTM and CDR2 as ANQGSEA. Deletions cut 1 base from V and 4 bases from J, with 2 bases between. The CDR3 here is CSVEGGNTIYF. The CDR3, as DNA: TGCAGCGTTGAAGGGGGAAACACCATATATTTT.

The chain joins TRBV2 to TRBJ1-2, with D hard to call. V lost 3 bases to trimming and J lost 2 bases, with 7 bases between them. Germline CDR1 and CDR2: SNHLY and FYNNEI. The CDR3 is 13 amino acids. The CDR3 coding sequence is TGTGCCAGCAGTGATGGAGGAAACTATGGCTACACCTTC. It is translated as CASSDGGNYGYTF.